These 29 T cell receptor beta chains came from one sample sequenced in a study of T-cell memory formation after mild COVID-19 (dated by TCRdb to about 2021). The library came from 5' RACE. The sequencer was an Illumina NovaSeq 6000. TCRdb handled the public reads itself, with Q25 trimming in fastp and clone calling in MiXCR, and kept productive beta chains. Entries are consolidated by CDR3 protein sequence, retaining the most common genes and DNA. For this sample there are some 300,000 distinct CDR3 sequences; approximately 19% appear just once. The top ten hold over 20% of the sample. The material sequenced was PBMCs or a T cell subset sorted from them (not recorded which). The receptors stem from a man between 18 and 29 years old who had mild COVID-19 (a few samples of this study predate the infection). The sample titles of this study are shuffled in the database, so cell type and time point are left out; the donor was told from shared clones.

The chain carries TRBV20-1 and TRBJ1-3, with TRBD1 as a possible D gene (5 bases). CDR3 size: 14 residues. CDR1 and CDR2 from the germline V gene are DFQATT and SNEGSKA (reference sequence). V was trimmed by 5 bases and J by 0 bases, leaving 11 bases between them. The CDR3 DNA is TGCAGTGCTTTAGACAGAAACTCTGGAAACACCATATATTTT. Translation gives CSALDRNSGNTIYF.

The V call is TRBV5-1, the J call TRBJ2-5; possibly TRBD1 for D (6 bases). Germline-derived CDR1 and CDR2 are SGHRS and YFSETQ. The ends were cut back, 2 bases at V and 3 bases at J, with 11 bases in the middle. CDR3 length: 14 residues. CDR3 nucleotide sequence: TGCGCCAGCAGCTTACAGGGTCCGAAAGAGACCCAGTACTTC. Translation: CASSLQGPKETQYF.

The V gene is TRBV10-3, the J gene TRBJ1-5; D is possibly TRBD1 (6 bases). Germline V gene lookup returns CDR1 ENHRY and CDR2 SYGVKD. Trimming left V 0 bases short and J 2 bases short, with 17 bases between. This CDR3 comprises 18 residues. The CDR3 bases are TGTGCCATCAGTGAGTCGACCTCAGGGGAGTTAGGCAATCAGCCCCAGCATTTT. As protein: CAISESTSGELGNQPQHF.

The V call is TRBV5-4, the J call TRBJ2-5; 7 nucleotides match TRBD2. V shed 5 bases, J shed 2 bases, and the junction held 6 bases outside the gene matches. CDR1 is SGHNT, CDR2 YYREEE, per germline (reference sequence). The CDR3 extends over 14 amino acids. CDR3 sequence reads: CASRRGEGQETQYF. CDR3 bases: TGTGCCAGCAGACGCGGGGAGGGGCAAGAGACCCAGTACTTC.

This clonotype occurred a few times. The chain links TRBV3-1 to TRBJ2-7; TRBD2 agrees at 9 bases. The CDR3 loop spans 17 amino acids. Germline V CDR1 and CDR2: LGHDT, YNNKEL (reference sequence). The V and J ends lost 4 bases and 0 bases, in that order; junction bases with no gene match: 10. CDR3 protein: CASSLRVSGGSSYEQYF. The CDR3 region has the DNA TGTGCCAGCAGCCTGCGGGTTAGCGGGGGTAGCTCCTACGAGCAGTACTTC.

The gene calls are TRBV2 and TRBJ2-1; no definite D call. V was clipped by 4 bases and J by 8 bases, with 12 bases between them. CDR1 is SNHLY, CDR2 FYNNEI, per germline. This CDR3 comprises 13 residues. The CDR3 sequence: CASSGGVGDEQFF. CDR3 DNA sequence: TGTGCCAGCAGTGGTGGGGTAGGAGATGAGCAGTTCTTC.

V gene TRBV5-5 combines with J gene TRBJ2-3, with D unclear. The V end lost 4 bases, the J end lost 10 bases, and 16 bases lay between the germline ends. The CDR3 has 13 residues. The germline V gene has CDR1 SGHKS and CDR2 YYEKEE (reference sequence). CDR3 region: CASSGLTPGAQYF. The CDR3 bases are TGTGCCAGCAGCGGCCTGACTCCCGGTGCGCAGTATTTT.

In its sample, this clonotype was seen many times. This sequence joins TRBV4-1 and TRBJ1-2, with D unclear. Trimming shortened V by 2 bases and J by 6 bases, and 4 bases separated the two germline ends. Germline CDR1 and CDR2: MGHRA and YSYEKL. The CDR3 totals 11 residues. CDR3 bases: TGCGCCAGCAGCCAACGGGATGGCTACACCTTC. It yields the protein CASSQRDGYTF.

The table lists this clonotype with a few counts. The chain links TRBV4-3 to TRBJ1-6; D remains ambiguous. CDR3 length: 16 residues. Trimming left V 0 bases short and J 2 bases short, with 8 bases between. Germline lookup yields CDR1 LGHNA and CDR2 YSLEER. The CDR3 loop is CASSQDQATYNSPLHF. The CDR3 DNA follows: TGCGCCAGCAGCCAAGACCAGGCCACCTATAATTCACCCCTCCACTTT.

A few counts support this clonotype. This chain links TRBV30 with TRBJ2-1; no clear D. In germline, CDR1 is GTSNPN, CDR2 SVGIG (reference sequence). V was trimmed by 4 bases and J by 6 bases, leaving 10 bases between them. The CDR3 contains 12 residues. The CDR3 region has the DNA TGTGCCTGGACTCGGACCGTCAATGAGCAGTTCTTC. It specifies CAWTRTVNEQFF.

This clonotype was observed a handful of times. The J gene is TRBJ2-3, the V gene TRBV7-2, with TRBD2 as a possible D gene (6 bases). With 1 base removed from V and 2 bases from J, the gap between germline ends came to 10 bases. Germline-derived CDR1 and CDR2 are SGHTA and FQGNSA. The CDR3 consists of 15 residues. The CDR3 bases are TGTGCCAGCAGCTTAGATGGGGGGAACACAGATACGCAGTATTTT. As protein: CASSLDGGNTDTQYF.

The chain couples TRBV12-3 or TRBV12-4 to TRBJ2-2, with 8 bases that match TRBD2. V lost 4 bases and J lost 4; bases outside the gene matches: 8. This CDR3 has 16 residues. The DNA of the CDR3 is TGTGCCAGCAGTTCCCATAGCGGGGCAATCACCGGGGAGCTGTTTTTT. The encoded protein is CASSSHSGAITGELFF.

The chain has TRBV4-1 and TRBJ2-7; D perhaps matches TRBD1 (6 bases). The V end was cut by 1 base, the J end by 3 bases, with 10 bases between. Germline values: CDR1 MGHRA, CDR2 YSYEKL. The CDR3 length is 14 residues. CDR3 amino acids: CASSQARGNYEQYV. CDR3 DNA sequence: TGCGCCAGCAGCCAAGCCAGGGGCAACTACGAGCAGTACGTC.

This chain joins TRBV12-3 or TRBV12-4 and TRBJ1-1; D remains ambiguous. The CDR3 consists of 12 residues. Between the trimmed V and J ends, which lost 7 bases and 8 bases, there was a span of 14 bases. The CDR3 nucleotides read TGTGCCAGCACTGCTCTCGTGGCAGAAGCTTTCTTT. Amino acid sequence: CASTALVAEAFF.

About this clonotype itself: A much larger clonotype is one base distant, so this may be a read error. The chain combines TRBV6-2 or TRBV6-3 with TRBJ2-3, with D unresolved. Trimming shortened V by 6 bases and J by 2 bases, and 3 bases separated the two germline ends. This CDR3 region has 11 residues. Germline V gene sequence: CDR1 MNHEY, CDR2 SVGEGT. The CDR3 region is CASRDTDTQYF. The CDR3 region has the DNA TGTGCCAGCAGAGACACAGATACGCAGTATTTT.

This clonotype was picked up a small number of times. CDR3 protein: CATWTGVGEQYF. The CDR3 nucleotides are TGTGCCACCTGGACAGGGGTGGGCGAGCAGTACTTC. The chain recombines TRBV6-1 with TRBJ2-7; 9 bases are a match to TRBD1. From germline, CDR1 is MNHNS and CDR2 SASEGT. The CDR3 extends over 12 amino acids. Losses at the gene ends were 10 bases for V and 6 bases for J; bases not matched to a gene: 7.

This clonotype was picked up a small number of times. The DNA of the CDR3 is TGTGCCAGCAGTTTTGCTACCACTGAAGCTTTCTTT. This encodes CASSFATTEAFF. V and J are TRBV12-3 or TRBV12-4 and TRBJ1-1; D gene unclear. The CDR3 extends over 12 amino acids. V lost 3 bases to trimming and J lost 4 bases, with 6 bases between them.

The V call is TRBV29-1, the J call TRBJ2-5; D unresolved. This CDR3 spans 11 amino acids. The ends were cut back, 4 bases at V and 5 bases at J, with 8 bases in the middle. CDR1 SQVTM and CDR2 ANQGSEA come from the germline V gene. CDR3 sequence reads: CSVVGGETQYF. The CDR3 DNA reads TGCAGCGTTGTAGGTGGGGAGACCCAGTACTTC.

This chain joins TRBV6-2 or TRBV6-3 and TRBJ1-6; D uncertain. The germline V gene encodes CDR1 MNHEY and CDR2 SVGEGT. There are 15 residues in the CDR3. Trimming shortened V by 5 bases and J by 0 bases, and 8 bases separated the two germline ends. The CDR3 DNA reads TGTGCCAGCAGTGGGAGTAGCTCCTATAATTCACCCCTCCACTTT. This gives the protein CASSGSSSYNSPLHF.

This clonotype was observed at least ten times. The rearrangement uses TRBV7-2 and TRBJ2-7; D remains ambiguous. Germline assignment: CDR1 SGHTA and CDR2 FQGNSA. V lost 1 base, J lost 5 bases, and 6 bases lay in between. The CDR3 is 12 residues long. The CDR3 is CASSLVSDEQYF. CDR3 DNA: TGTGCCAGCAGCTTAGTTTCCGACGAGCAGTACTTC.

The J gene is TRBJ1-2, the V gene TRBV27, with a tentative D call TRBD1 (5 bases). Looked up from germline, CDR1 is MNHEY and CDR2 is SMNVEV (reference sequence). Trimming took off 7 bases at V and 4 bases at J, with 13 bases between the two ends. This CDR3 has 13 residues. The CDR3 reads CASMGGSAYGYTF. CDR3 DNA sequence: TGTGCCAGCATGGGGGGATCCGCCTATGGCTACACCTTC.

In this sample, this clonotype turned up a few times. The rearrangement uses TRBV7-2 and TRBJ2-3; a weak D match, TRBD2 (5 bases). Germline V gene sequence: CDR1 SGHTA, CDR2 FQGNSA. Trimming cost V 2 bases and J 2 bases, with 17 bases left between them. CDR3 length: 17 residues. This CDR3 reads CASSLFASAASTDTQYF. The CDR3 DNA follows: TGTGCCAGCAGCTTATTTGCTTCAGCGGCCTCCACAGATACGCAGTATTTT. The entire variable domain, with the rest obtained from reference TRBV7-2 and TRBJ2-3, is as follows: GAGVSQSPSNKVTEKGKDVELRCDPISGHTALYWYRQSLGQGLEFLIYFQGNSAPDKSGLPSDRFSAERTGGSVSTLTIQRTQQEDSAVYLCASSLFASAASTDTQYFGPGTRLTVL.

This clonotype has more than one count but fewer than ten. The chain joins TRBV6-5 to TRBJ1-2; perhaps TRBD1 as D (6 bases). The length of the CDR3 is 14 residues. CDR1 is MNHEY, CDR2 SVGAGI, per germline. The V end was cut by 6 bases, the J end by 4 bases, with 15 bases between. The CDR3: CASRISGGGYGYTF. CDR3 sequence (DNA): TGTGCCAGCAGGATCTCAGGAGGGGGCTATGGCTACACCTTC.

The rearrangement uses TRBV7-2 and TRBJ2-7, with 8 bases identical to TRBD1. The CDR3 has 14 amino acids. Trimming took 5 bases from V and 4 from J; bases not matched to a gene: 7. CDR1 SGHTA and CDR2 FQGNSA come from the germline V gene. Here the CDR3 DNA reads TGTGCCAGCAGCCCAGGACAGGGCTTTTACGAGCAGTACTTC. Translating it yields CASSPGQGFYEQYF.

CDR3 bases: TGTGCCAGCAGCCTAGGGGTTCTAGCGGGGTACACAGATACGCAGTATTTT. Protein: CASSLGVLAGYTDTQYF. The rearrangement links TRBV27 to TRBJ2-3; 9 bases are shared with TRBD2. Germline V gene data show CDR1 as MNHEY and CDR2 as SMNVEV (reference sequence). V trimming: 6 bases; J trimming: 2 bases; junction bases outside the gene matches: 12. CDR3 length equals 17 residues.

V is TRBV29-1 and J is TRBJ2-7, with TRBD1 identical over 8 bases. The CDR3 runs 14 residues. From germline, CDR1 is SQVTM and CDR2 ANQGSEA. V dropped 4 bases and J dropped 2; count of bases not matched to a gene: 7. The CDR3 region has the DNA TGCAGCGTTGGGGGGGACAGGTTAACCTACGAGCAGTACTTC. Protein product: CSVGGDRLTYEQYF.

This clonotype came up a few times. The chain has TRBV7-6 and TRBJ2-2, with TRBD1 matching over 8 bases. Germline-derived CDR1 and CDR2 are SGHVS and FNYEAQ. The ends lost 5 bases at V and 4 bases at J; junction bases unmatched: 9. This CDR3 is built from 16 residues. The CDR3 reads CASSQVQGAGTGELFF. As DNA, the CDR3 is TGTGCCAGCAGCCAGGTCCAGGGGGCGGGCACCGGGGAGCTGTTTTTT.

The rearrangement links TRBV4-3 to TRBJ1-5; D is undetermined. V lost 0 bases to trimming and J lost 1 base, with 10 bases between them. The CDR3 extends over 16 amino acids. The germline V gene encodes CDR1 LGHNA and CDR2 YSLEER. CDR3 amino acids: CASSQEKEGSNQPQHF. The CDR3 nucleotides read TGCGCCAGCAGCCAAGAAAAGGAGGGAAGCAATCAGCCCCAGCATTTT.

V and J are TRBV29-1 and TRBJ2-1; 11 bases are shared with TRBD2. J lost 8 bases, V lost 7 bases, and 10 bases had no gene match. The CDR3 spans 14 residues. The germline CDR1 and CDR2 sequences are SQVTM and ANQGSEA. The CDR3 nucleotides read TGCAGCGGGGTACTAGCGGGGGTGGCGGATGAGCAGTTCTTC. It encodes CSGVLAGVADEQFF.